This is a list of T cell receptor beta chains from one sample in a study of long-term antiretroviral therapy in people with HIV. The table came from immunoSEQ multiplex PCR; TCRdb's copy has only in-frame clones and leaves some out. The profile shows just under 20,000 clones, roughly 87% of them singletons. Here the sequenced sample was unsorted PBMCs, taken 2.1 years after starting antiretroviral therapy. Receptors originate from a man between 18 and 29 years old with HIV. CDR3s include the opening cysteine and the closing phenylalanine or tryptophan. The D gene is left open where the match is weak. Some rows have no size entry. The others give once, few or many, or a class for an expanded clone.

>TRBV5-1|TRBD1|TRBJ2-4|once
CASALQGLGAKNIQYF
TGCGCCAGCGCGTTACAGGGGCTTGGGGCCAAAAACATTCAGTACTTC
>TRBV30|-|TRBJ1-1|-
CAWSVLGREAFF
TGTGCCTGGAGTGTACTTGGCAGGGAAGCTTTCTTT
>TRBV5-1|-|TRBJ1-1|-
CASSLENRLHTEAFF
TGCGCCAGCAGCTTGGAAAACAGGTTGCACACTGAAGCTTTCTTT
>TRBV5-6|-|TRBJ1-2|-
CASSFVTEYGYTF
TGTGCCAGCAGCTTTGTTACAGAGTATGGCTACACCTTC
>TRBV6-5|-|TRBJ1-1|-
CASITGVNTEAFF
TGTGCTTCAATCACGGGGGTTAACACTGAAGCTTTCTTT
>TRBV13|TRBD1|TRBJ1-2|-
CASRETGGVGYTF
TGTGCCAGCAGAGAGACAGGGGGCGTCGGCTACACCTTC
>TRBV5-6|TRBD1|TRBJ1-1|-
CASSSGTVLEAFF
TGTGCCAGCAGCTCGGGGACAGTCCTTGAAGCTTTCTTT
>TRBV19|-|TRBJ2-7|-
CARTGEGSIDEQYF
TGTGCCAGGACAGGAGAGGGATCAATCGACGAGCAGTACTTC
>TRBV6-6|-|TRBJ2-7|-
CASSYPRASEQYF
TGTGCCAGCAGTTACCCCAGGGCGAGCGAGCAGTACTTC
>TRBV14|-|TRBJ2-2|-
CASSQGGGSGELFF
TGTGCCAGCAGCCAAGGAGGAGGGTCCGGGGAGCTGTTTTTT
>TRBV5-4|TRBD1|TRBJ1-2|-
CASSSGQETYGYTF
TGTGCCAGCAGCTCAGGACAGGAGACCTATGGCTACACCTTC
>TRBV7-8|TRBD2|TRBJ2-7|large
CASSPSGSREQYF
TGTGCCAGCAGCCCTAGCGGGAGTCGCGAGCAGTACTTC
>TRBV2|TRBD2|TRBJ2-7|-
CASTEGWEGSYEQYF
TGTGCCAGCACCGAGGGGTGGGAGGGGTCCTACGAGCAGTACTTC
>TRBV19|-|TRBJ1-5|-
CASRIREDGNQPQHF
TGTGCCAGTAGAATCAGGGAAGACGGCAATCAGCCCCAGCATTTT
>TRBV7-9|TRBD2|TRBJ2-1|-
CASSPGTSGYNEQFF
TGTGCCAGCAGCCCCGGGACTAGCGGTTACAATGAGCAGTTCTTC
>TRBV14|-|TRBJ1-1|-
CASSQVANSEAFF
TGTGCCAGCAGCCAAGTTGCAAACAGTGAAGCTTTCTTT
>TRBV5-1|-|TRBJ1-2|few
CASSLARWVVYGYTF
TGCGCCAGCAGCTTGGCCAGGTGGGTAGTATATGGCTACACCTTC
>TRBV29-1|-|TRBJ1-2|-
CSVEVEDSYGYTF
TGCAGCGTTGAAGTTGAGGACAGTTATGGCTACACCTTC
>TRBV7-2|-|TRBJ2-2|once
CASSLGIGELFF
TGTGCCAGCAGCTTAGGGATTGGGGAGCTGTTTTTT
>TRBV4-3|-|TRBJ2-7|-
CASRRTWDLSYEQYF
TGCGCCAGCAGGAGAACGTGGGACCTCTCCTACGAGCAGTACTTC
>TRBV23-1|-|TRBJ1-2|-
CARRRQVSYGYTF
TGCGCCAGACGGAGACAGGTTAGCTATGGCTACACCTTC
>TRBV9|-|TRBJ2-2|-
CASSVERLTGELFF
TGTGCCAGCAGCGTGGAGAGGCTCACCGGGGAGCTGTTTTTT
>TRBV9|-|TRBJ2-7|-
CASSVVPSSYEQYF
TGTGCCAGCAGCGTAGTTCCCAGCTCCTACGAGCAGTACTTC
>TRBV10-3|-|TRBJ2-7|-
CAISEPRSGGYEQYF
TGTGCCATCAGTGAGCCTCGGTCTGGGGGCTACGAGCAGTACTTC
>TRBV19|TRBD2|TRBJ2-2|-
CASSLTPRERELFF
TGTGCCAGTAGCCTCACCCCGCGGGAGCGGGAGCTGTTTTTT
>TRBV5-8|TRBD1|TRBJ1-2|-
CASSLARWDRGNYGYTF
TGTGCCAGCAGCTTGGCCAGGTGGGACAGGGGCAACTATGGCTACACCTTC
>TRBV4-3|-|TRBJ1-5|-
CASSQDPASNQPQHF
TGCGCCAGCAGCCAAGATCCGGCCAGCAATCAGCCCCAGCATTTT
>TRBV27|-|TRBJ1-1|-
CASSTQDRNTEAFF
TGTGCCAGCAGTACACAGGACAGGAACACTGAAGCTTTCTTT
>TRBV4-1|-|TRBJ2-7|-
CASSQAVGTLYEQYF
TGCGCCAGCAGCCAAGCGGTGGGGACCCTCTACGAGCAGTACTTC
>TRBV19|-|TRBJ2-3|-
CASSPLVGVEDTQYF
TGTGCCAGTAGTCCTCTGGTGGGCGTTGAAGATACGCAGTATTTT
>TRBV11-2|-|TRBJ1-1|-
CASSLPVSPFNTEAFF
TGTGCCAGCAGCTTGCCAGTGTCCCCCTTCAACACTGAAGCTTTCTTT
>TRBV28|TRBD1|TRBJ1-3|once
CASSPTGRRTGNTIYF
TGTGCCAGCAGTCCGACAGGGAGGAGAACTGGAAACACCATATATTTT
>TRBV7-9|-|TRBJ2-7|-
CASSRNRDVEQYF
TGTGCCAGCAGCCGTAACCGAGACGTCGAGCAGTACTTC
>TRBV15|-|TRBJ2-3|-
CATSTTGDTQYF
TGTGCCACCAGCACAACTGGGGATACGCAGTATTTT
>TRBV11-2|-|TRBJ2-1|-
CASSLTPSSYNEQFF
TGTGCCAGCAGCCTAACCCCGAGCTCCTACAATGAGCAGTTCTTC
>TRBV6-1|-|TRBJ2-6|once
CASTHTGSGANVLTF
TGTGCCAGCACACATACAGGGTCCGGGGCCAACGTCCTGACTTTC
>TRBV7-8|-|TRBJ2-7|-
CASSLAGFSYEQYF
TGTGCCAGCAGCTTAGCAGGGTTCTCCTACGAGCAGTACTTC
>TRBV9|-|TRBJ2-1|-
CASSVAGLGYNEQFF
TGTGCCAGCAGCGTAGCGGGGCTGGGCTACAATGAGCAGTTCTTC
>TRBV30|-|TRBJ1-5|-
CATGDPSNQPQHF
TGTGCCACGGGTGATCCCAGCAATCAGCCCCAGCATTTT
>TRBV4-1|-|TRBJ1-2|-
CASSQGAGGYTF
TGCGCCAGCAGCCAGGGGGCGGGGGGCTACACCTTC
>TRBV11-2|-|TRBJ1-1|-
CASSLSPTGGEAFF
TGTGCCAGCAGCTTAAGTCCCACGGGGGGTGAAGCTTTCTTT
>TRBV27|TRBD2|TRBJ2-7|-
CASSPSPSGGEHLTYEQYF
TGTGCCAGCAGTCCATCCCCTAGCGGGGGCGAACACTTAACCTACGAGCAGTACTTC
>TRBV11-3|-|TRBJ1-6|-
CASSLGEVGSYNSPLHF
TGTGCCAGCAGCTTAGGAGAGGTGGGCTCCTATAATTCACCCCTCCACTTT
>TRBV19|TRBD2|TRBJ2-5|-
CASTSTHRLAGGPGTQYF
TGTGCCAGTACCTCAACCCACCGACTAGCGGGAGGGCCGGGGACCCAGTACTTC